These 23 T cell receptor beta chains originate from one sample sequenced in a study of post-analysis software for immune sequencing data. Libraries were made from TCR beta cDNA, and they carried unique molecular identifiers. TCRdb re-called the PCR reads with MiXCR, one entry per CDR3 protein. The sample gives under 200,000 distinct CDR3 sequences, around 36% of which show up once; about 26% is in the top ten. The sequenced sample was blood, obtained after autologous hematopoietic stem cell transplantation. The receptor set was obtained from a girl aged 10-17 years with multiple sclerosis.

This clonotype was seen more than once but under ten times. This chain connects TRBV6-1 to TRBJ1-3; D call uncertain. The CDR3 is made up of 14 amino acids. V was cut by 2 bases and J by 1 base, with 6 bases left in between. Germline CDR1 is MNHNS and CDR2 is SASEGT. The CDR3 spells CASSEQHSGNTIYF. For the CDR3, the DNA is TGTGCCAGCAGTGAACAGCATTCTGGAAACACCATATATTTT.

As to this clonotype: Just one base apart from a much larger clone, this may be a read error. This chain connects TRBV12-3 or TRBV12-4 to TRBJ1-5; 7 nucleotides match TRBD1. This CDR3 comprises 14 residues. CDR3 sequence: CTSTKGQGNQPQHF. The CDR3 coding sequence is TGTACCAGCACCAAAGGACAGGGCAATCAGCCCCAGCATTTT.

This clonotype was seen ten or more times. The V and J genes are TRBV20-1 and TRBJ2-3, with 12 bases lining up with TRBD2. The CDR3 extends over 19 amino acids. Per germline, CDR1 DFQATT and CDR2 SNEGSKA (reference sequence). V shed 1 base and J 0 bases; nucleotides not matched to a gene: 11. As DNA, the CDR3 is TGCAGTGCTAGAGGCCTAGCGGGAGGGCTGATGACTAGCACAGATACGCAGTATTTT. This translates into CSARGLAGGLMTSTDTQYF.

CDR3 sequence: CSVEDQGTYGYTF. The CDR3 bases are TGCAGCGTTGAAGACCAGGGGACGTACGGCTACACCTTC. The rearrangement links TRBV29-1 to TRBJ1-2, with a tentative D call TRBD1 (6 bases). V lost 0 bases and J lost 8, with 13 bases in between. Looked up from germline, CDR1 is SQVTM and CDR2 is ANQGSEA. The CDR3 consists of 13 residues.

This chain joins TRBV20-1 and TRBJ2-1, with 8 bases aligning to TRBD2. The trim removed 6 bases at V and 7 bases at J, leaving 8 bases unmatched. The germline V gene has CDR1 DFQATT and CDR2 SNEGSKA (reference sequence). The CDR3 has 13 amino acids. The CDR3, as DNA: TGCAGTGCGGGCGCGGGAGGACGAAATGAGCAGTTCTTC. It translates to CSAGAGGRNEQFF.

This clonotype was counted at least ten times. The chain carries TRBV5-1 and TRBJ2-1; TRBD2 aligns across 13 bases. The germline V gene encodes CDR1 SGHRS and CDR2 YFSETQ. V gave up 5 bases and J gave up 15 bases; unmatched junction bases: 14. The CDR3 is 15 amino acids. The CDR3 region has the DNA TGCGCCAGCAGTCCTGTCGGACTAGCGGGAGATATTCGGTTCTTC. Protein: CASSPVGLAGDIRFF. Full variable domain (outside the CDR3, taken from reference TRBV5-1 and TRBJ2-1): KAGVTQTPRYLIKTRGQQVTLSCSPISGHRSVSWYQQTPGQGLQFLFEYFSETQRNKGNFPGRFSGRQFSNSRSEMNVSTLELGDSALYLCASSPVGLAGDIRFFGPGTRLTVL.

This chain connects TRBV7-3 to TRBJ2-7; D might be TRBD1 (5 bases). V lost 5 bases and J lost 0, with 17 bases in between. The CDR3 sequence is 16 residues long. CDR1 is SGHTA and CDR2 is FQGTGA in the germline V gene. This CDR3 reads CASSPPDSLSSYEQYF. The DNA of the CDR3 is TGTGCCAGCAGCCCCCCCGACAGCCTGAGCTCCTACGAGCAGTACTTC.

Only a few counts were recorded for this clonotype. The V and J genes are TRBV7-4 and TRBJ1-2; maybe TRBD1 (5 bases). V lost 2 bases to trimming and J lost 8 bases, with 18 bases between them. This CDR3 has 15 amino acids. Germline V gives CDR1 SGHVT, CDR2 SQSDAQ. The chain's CDR3 is CASSLSPIGGDGYTF. Here the CDR3 DNA reads TGTGCCAGCAGCTTAAGCCCGATTGGGGGTGACGGCTACACCTTC. Based on the CDR3 plus reference TRBV7-4 and TRBJ1-2, the full variable domain is GAGVSQSPRYKVAKRGRDVALRCDSISGHVTLYWYRQTLGQGSEVLTYSQSDAQRDKSGRPSGRFSAERPERSVSTLKIQRTEQGDSAVYLCASSLSPIGGDGYTFGSGTRLTVV.

This clonotype was seen at least ten times. The V and J genes are TRBV6-1 and TRBJ2-7, with 12 bases identical to TRBD2. The CDR3 length is 15 residues. With 8 bases clipped from V and 3 bases from J, the junction kept 8 bases outside the gene matches. Looked up from germline, CDR1 is MNHNS and CDR2 is SASEGT. Here the CDR3 DNA reads TGTGCCAGCTTGACTAGCGGGAGAGCAAACTACGAGCAGTACTTC. Translation: CASLTSGRANYEQYF.

This chain uses TRBV7-2 with TRBJ2-1; 7 nucleotides align to TRBD2. This CDR3 is built from 15 residues. Germline CDR1 SGHTA, CDR2 FQGNSA. V trimming: 0 bases; J trimming: 4 bases; junction bases outside the gene matches: 3. CDR3 nucleotide sequence: TGTGCCAGCAGCTTAGCCCAGCGGGGTTACAATGAGCAGTTCTTC. This sequence encodes CASSLAQRGYNEQFF. Looking up the rest from reference TRBV7-2 and TRBJ2-1 gives the full variable domain: GAGVSQSPSNKVTEKGKDVELRCDPISGHTALYWYRQSLGQGLEFLIYFQGNSAPDKSGLPSDRFSAERTGGSVSTLTIQRTQQEDSAVYLCASSLAQRGYNEQFFGPGTRLTVL.

This clonotype was observed many times. The chain is built from TRBV7-9 and TRBJ1-2, with unresolved D. V was trimmed by 5 bases and J by 7 bases, leaving 5 bases between them. This CDR3 contains 10 residues. Germline V lookup: CDR1 SEHNR, CDR2 FQNEAQ (reference sequence). The CDR3 nucleotides read TGTGCCAGCAGCGAAGTTGGCTACACCTTC. This sequence encodes CASSEVGYTF. The full variable domain, its missing parts supplied by reference TRBV7-9 and TRBJ1-2, is DTGVSQNPRHKITKRGQNVTFRCDPISEHNRLYWYRQTLGQGPEFLTYFQNEAQLEKSRLLSDRFSAERPKGSFSTLEIQRTEQGDSAMYLCASSEVGYTFGSGTRLTVV.

This rearrangement joins TRBV6-2 or TRBV6-3 to TRBJ2-4; tentatively, D is TRBD1 or TRBD2 (5 bases each). Trimming cost V 4 bases and J 13 bases, with 20 bases left between them. From germline, CDR1 is MNHEY and CDR2 SVGEGT. The CDR3 covers 14 residues. The CDR3 is CASSFSGPSREQYF. The CDR3 DNA sequence: TGTGCCAGCAGTTTTTCGGGACCTTCGAGGGAGCAGTACTTC.

This clonotype was detected only a few times. The chain has TRBV4-1 and TRBJ2-7; TRBD1 agrees at 11 bases. This CDR3 spans 15 amino acids. Trimming at V came to 4 bases and at J to 4 bases, leaving 6 bases not matched to a gene. In germline, CDR1 is MGHRA, CDR2 YSYEKL. CDR3 amino acids: CASSPSGQGAYEQYF. In DNA, the CDR3 is TGCGCCAGCAGCCCCAGCGGACAGGGGGCTTACGAGCAGTACTTC.

This clonotype was counted only a few times. V and J are TRBV24-1 and TRBJ2-7, with D perhaps matching TRBD1 (5 bases). There are 15 residues in the CDR3. Germline V gene lookup returns CDR1 KGHDR and CDR2 SFDVKD. The V gene lost 2 bases and the J gene lost 2 bases, with 12 bases spanning the gap. CDR3 amino acids: CATSDCDRVTYEQYF. As DNA, the CDR3 is TGTGCCACCAGTGATTGTGACAGAGTCACCTACGAGCAGTACTTC.

This clonotype was counted between two and nine times. The chain carries TRBV12-3 or TRBV12-4 and TRBJ1-2, with 11 bases lining up with TRBD1. Germline trimming cut 10 bases from V and 8 bases from J; bases unmatched to any gene: 6. The CDR3 runs 12 residues. CDR3 nucleotide sequence: TGTGCCACCGCGGGACAGGGGGACGGCTACACCTTC. It is translated as CATAGQGDGYTF.

As concerns this clonotype: At one end the junction does not follow the germline gene, possibly because of a read error. The genes are TRBV29-1 and TRBJ2-6; TRBD1 is a possible D gene (7 bases). Germline V gene lookup returns CDR1 SQVTM and CDR2 ANQGSEA. The CDR3 contains 16 residues. The CDR3 loop is CSVDGGGGSGANALTF. Here the CDR3 DNA reads TGCAGCGTGGACGGCGGAGGGGGCTCTGGGGCCAACGCCCTGACTTTC.

This clonotype showed up many times. This chain links TRBV13 with TRBJ1-2; D is perhaps TRBD1 (6 bases). This CDR3 is 16 amino acids long. In germline, CDR1 is PRHDT, CDR2 FYEKMQ (reference sequence). The V and J ends lost 3 bases and 2 bases respectively, with 16 bases between them. CDR3 in amino acids: CASSFGPRTVNYGYTF. The CDR3 nucleotides read TGTGCCAGCAGCTTTGGTCCCCGGACAGTAAACTATGGCTACACCTTC.

This chain links TRBV7-2 with TRBJ2-7; tentatively, D is TRBD2 (6 bases). Germline CDR1 reads SGHTA; CDR2 reads FQGNSA. This CDR3 spans 19 amino acids. V was pared by 4 bases and J by 2 bases, with 27 bases between. The CDR3 sequence: CASSSGGVFPGLNPYEQYF. The CDR3 DNA sequence: TGTGCCAGCAGCTCGGGCGGGGTCTTCCCGGGCCTAAACCCCTACGAGCAGTACTTC.

In this sample, this clonotype turned up a few times. The chain joins TRBV10-3 to TRBJ2-1, with D possibly TRBD2 on 5 matching bases. Per germline, CDR1 ENHRY and CDR2 SYGVKD. The CDR3 runs 15 residues. The germline V and J ends were trimmed by 0 bases and 4 bases, with 10 bases remaining between them. The CDR3 nucleotides read TGTGCCATCAGTGAGTCTCGGGGAGCTTACAATGAGCAGTTCTTC. It translates to CAISESRGAYNEQFF.

This clonotype showed up just a few times. V usage is TRBV28 and J usage is TRBJ1-2; D gene uncertain. Germline V lookup: CDR1 MDHEN, CDR2 SYDVKM. The CDR3 covers 11 residues. Trimming left V 5 bases short and J 4 bases short, with 5 bases between. The CDR3 reads CASSPTYGYTF. CDR3 nucleotides: TGTGCCAGCAGTCCGACCTATGGCTACACCTTC.

The rearrangement uses TRBV27 and TRBJ2-1; 9 bases fit TRBD2. From germline, CDR1 is MNHEY and CDR2 SMNVEV (reference sequence). The CDR3 totals 14 residues. The V segment lost 3 bases and the J segment 10 bases; nucleotides outside the gene matches: 7. The CDR3 is CASSLAGGRTEQFF. The CDR3 coding sequence is TGTGCCAGCAGTTTGGCGGGAGGGCGTACCGAGCAGTTCTTC.

This clonotype is a singleton in its sample. Germline and junction disagree at one end, which may indicate a read error. This chain uses TRBV11-2 with TRBJ2-3, with a weak D call TRBD2 (6 bases). Germline CDR1 SGHAT, CDR2 FQNNGV. The CDR3 consists of 17 residues. CDR3 DNA: TGTGCCAGCAGCTTACAGAGGACTACCTTCTCCACAGGTACGCAGTATTTT. Amino acid sequence: CASSLQRTTFSTGTQYF.

The table lists this clonotype with a few counts. The chain uses TRBV27 and TRBJ2-1; 15 bases match TRBD2. The V gene's germline CDR1 is MNHEY and CDR2 SMNVEV (reference sequence). With V trimmed by 5 bases and J by 6 bases, 8 bases remained unmatched. The CDR3 has 17 residues. The CDR3 coding sequence is TGTGCCAGCAGTCCCCGGACTAGCGGGAGGGGTGGCAATGAGCAGTTCTTC. This gives the protein CASSPRTSGRGGNEQFF.